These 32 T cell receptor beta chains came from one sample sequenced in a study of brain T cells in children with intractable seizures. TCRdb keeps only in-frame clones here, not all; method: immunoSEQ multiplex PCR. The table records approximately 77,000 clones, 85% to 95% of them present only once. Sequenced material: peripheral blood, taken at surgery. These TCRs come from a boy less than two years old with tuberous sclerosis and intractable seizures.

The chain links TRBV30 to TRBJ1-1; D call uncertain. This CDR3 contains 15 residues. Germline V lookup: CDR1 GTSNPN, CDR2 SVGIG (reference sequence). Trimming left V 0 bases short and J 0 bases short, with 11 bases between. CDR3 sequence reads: CAWSVSPGLNTEAFF. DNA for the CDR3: TGTGCCTGGAGTGTATCCCCCGGTCTGAACACTGAAGCTTTCTTT.

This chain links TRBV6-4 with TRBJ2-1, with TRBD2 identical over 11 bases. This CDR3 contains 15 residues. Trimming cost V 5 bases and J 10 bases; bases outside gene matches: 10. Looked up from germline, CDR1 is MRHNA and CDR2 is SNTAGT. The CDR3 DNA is TGTGCCAGCAGTCAGGGACTAGCGGCGACGTCGGAGCAGTTCTTC. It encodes CASSQGLAATSEQFF.

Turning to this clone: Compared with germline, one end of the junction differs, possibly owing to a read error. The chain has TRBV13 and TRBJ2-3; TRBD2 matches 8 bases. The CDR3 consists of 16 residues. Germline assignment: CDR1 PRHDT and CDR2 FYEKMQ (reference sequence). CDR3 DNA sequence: TGTGCCAGCAGCGTAGGGCGGGGACTAGGCACAGATACGCAGTATTTT. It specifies CASSVGRGLGTDTQYF.

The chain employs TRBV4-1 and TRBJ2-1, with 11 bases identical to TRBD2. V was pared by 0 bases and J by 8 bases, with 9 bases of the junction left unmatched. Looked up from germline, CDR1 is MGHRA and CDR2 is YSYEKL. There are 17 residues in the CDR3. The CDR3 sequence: CASSQDPPSGRRDEQFF. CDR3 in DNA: TGCGCCAGCAGCCAAGATCCCCCTAGCGGGAGGAGGGATGAGCAGTTCTTC.

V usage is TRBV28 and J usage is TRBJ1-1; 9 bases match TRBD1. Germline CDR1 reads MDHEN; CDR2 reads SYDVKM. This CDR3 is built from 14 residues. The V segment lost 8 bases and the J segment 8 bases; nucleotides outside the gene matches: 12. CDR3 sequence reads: CASSAGTGSAEAFF. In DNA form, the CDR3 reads TGTGCCAGCTCTGCCGGGACAGGGAGTGCGGAAGCTTTCTTT.

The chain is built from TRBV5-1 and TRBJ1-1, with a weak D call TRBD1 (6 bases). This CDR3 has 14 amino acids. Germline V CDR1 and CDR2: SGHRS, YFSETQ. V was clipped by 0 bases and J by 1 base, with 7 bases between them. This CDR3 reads CASSLGDKNTEAFF. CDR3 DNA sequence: TGCGCCAGCAGCTTGGGGGACAAGAACACTGAAGCTTTCTTT.

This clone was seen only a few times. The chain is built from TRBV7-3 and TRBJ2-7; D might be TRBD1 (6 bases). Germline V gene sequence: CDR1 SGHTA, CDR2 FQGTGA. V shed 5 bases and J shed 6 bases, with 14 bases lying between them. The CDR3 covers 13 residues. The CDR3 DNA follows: TGTGCCAGCAGCCGTGGACAGTACGGCGAGCAGTACTTC. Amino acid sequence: CASSRGQYGEQYF.

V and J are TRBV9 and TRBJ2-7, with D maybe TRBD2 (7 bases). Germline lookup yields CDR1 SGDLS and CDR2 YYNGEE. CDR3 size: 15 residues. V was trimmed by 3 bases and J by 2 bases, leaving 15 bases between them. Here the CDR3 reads CASSGAGGPTYEQYF. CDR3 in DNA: TGTGCCAGCAGCGGTGCCGGGGGGCCCACCTACGAGCAGTACTTC.

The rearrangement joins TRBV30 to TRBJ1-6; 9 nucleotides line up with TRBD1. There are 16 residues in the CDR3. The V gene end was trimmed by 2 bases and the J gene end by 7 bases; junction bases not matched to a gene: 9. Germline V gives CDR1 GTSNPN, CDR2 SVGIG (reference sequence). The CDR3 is CAWSPLRTGVNSPLHF. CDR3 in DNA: TGTGCCTGGAGTCCCCTAAGGACAGGGGTCAATTCACCCCTCCACTTT. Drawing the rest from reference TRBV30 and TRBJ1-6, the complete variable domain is SQTIHQWPATLVQPVGSPLSLECTVEGTSNPNLYWYRQAAGRGLQLLFYSVGIGQISSEVPQNLSASRPQDRQFILSSKKLLLSDSGFYLCAWSPLRTGVNSPLHFGNGTRLTVT.

CDR3 amino acids: CASSISREWSETQYF. The CDR3 bases are TGTGCCAGTAGTATATCTCGGGAGTGGTCAGAGACCCAGTACTTC. V and J are TRBV19 and TRBJ2-5; D perhaps matches TRBD2 (6 bases). The CDR3 runs 15 residues. Trimming pared 2 bases from V and 4 bases from J, leaving 14 bases between. The V gene's germline CDR1 is LNHDA and CDR2 SQIVND (reference sequence).

The CDR3 sequence is CASSLNLGFMNTEAFF. For the CDR3, the DNA is TGTGCCAGCAGCTTAAATTTAGGGTTCATGAACACTGAAGCTTTCTTT. The chain joins TRBV7-8 to TRBJ1-1; no clear D gene. Trimming left V 2 bases short and J 0 bases short, with 13 bases between. The CDR3 contains 16 residues. Looked up from germline, CDR1 is SGHVS and CDR2 is FQNEAQ.

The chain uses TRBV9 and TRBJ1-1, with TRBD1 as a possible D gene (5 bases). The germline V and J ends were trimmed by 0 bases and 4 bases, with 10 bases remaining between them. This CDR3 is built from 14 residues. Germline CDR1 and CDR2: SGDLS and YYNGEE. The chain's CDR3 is CASSVEAGGTEAFF. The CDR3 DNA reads TGTGCCAGCAGCGTAGAGGCGGGGGGCACTGAAGCTTTCTTT.

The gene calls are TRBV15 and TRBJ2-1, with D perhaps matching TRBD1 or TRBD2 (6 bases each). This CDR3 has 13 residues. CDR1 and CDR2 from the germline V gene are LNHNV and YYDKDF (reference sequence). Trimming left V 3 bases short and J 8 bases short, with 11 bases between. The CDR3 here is CATSSGGIYEQFF. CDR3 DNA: TGTGCCACCAGCAGCGGGGGCATCTATGAGCAGTTCTTC.

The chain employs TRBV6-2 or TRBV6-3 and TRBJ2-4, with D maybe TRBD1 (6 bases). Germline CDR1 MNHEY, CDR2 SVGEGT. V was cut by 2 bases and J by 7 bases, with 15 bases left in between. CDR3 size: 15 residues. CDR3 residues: CASSYTTGMKNIQYF. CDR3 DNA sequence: TGTGCCAGCAGTTACACGACAGGAATGAAGAACATTCAGTACTTC.

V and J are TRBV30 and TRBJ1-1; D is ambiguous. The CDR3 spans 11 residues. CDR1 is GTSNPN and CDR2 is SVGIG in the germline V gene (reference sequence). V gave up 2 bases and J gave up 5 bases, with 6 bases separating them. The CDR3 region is CAWSRGTEAFF. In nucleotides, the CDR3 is TGTGCCTGGAGTAGAGGGACTGAAGCTTTCTTT.

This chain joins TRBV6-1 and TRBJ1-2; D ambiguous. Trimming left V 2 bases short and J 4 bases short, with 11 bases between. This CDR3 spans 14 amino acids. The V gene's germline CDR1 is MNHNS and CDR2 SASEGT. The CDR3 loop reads CASSEYEGVYGYTF. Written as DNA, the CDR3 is TGTGCCAGCAGTGAATATGAGGGCGTCTATGGCTACACCTTC.

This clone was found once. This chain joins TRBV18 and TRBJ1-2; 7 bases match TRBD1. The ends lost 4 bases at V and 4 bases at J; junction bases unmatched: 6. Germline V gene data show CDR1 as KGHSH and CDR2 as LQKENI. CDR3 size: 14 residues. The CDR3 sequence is CASSQEGASYGYTF. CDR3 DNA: TGTGCCAGCTCACAGGAGGGGGCGAGCTATGGCTACACCTTC.

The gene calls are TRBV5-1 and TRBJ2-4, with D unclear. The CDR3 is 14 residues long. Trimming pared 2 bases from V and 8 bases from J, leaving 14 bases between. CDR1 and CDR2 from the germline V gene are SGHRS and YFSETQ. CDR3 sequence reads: CASSFEEGRDIQYF. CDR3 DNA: TGCGCCAGCAGCTTCGAGGAAGGAAGGGACATTCAGTACTTC.

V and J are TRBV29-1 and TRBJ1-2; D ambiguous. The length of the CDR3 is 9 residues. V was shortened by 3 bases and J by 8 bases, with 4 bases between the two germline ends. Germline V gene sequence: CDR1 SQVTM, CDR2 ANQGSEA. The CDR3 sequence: CSVEGGYTF. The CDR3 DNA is TGCAGCGTTGAGGGGGGCTACACCTTC.

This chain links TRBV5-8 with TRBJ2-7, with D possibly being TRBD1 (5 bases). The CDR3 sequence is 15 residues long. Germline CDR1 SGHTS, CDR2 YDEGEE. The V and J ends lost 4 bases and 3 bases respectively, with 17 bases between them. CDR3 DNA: TGTGCCAGCAGCCAGGACATAAACCCGTACTACGAGCAGTACTTC. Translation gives CASSQDINPYYEQYF.

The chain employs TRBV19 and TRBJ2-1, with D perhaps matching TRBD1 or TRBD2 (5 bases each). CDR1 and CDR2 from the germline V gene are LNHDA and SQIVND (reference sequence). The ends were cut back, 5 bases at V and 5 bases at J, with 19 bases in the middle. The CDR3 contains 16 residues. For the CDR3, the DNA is TGTGCCAGTAGTCTCGTCGAGGGGTCACCTGACAATGAGCAGTTCTTC. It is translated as CASSLVEGSPDNEQFF.

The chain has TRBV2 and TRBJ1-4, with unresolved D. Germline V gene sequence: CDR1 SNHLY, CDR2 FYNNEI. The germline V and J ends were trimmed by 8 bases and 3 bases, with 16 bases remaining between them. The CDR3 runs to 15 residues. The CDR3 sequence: CASSFLSGSNEKLFF. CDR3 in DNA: TGTGCCAGCTCCTTCCTCTCAGGATCTAATGAAAAACTGTTTTTT.

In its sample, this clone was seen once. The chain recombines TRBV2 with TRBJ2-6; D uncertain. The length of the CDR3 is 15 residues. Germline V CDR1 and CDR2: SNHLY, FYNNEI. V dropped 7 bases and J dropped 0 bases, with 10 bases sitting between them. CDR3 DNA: TGTGCCAGCACCCAGAAGTTCTCTGGGGCCAACGTCCTGACTTTC. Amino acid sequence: CASTQKFSGANVLTF.

Written as DNA, the CDR3 is TGTGCTAGTGCCGTATCCGGACAGGTTTTCCTGAACACTGAAGCTTTCTTT. Translation gives CASAVSGQVFLNTEAFF. The chain is built from TRBV12-5 and TRBJ1-1, with 7 bases matching TRBD1. Germline CDR1 LGHNT, CDR2 FRNRAP. V lost 7 bases and J lost 0; bases outside the gene matches: 14. CDR3 length equals 17 residues.

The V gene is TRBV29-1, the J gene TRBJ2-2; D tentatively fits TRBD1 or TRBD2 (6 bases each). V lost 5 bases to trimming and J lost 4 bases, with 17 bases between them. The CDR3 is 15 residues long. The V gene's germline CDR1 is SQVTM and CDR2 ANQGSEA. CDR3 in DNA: TGCAGCGTTAGATTTAGACGGGGGCTCACCGGGGAGCTGTTTTTT. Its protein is CSVRFRRGLTGELFF.

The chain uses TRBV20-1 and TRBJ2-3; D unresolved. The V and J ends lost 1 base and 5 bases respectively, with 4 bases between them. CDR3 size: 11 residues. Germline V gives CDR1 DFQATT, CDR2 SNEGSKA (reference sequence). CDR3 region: CSARAGDTQYF. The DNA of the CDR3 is TGCAGTGCTAGAGCTGGAGATACGCAGTATTTT.

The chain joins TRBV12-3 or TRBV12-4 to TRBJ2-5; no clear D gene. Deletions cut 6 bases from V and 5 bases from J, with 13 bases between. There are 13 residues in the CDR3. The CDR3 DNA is TGTGCCAGCAGCCTAGGATCGTCGGAGACCCAGTACTTC. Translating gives CASSLGSSETQYF.

CDR3 bases: TGTGCCAGCACCGACACGAACCAGACAGGGCCTAATTCACCCCTCCACTTT. This translates into CASTDTNQTGPNSPLHF. The chain recombines TRBV5-6 with TRBJ1-6; 7 bases are shared with TRBD1. J gave up 6 bases and V 6 bases, and 15 bases lay outside the gene matches. The CDR3 consists of 17 residues. Germline-derived CDR1 and CDR2 are SGHDT and YYEEEE.

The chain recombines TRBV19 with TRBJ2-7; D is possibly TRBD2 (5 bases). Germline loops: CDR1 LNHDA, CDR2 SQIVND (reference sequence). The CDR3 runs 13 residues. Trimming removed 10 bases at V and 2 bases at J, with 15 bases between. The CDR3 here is CATSPGGPYEQYF. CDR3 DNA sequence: TGTGCCACTTCCCCAGGCGGGCCCTACGAGCAGTACTTC.

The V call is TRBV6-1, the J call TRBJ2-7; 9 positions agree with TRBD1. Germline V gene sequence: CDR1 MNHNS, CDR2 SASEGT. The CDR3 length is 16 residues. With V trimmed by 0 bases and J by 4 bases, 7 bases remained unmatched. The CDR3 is CASSEAGDREPYEQYF. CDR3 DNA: TGTGCCAGCAGTGAAGCGGGGGACAGGGAACCATACGAGCAGTACTTC.

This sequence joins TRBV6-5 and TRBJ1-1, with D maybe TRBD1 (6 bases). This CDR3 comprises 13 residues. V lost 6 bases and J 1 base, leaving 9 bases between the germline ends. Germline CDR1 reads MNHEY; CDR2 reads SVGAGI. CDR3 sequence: CASRGAGNTEAFF. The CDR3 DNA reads TGTGCCAGCAGGGGGGCAGGGAACACTGAAGCTTTCTTT.

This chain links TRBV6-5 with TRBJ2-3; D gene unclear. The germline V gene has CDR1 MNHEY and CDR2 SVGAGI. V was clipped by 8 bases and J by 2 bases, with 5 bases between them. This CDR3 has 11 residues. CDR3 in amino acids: CASSNTDTQYF. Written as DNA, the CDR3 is TGTGCCAGCTCCAACACAGATACGCAGTATTTT.